There are a few counts of the clone carrying this T cell receptor beta chain. No antigen is known for it. The data were obtained in a study of CD4+ T cells in melanoma. The data were produced by immunoSEQ multiplex PCR, yet TCRdb's version contains in-frame clones alone and is incomplete. The profile shows some 9,900 clones, about 73% of them singletons. Study-wide results and caveats: Reportedly, melanoma neoantigen-specific CD4+ T cells showed varied differentiation states. CD8+ T cell, macrophage and B cell function reportedly correlated with neoantigen-specific CD4+ T cells.

The sample comprised cells from a culture (not recorded whether cultured in vitro). This clonotype originated in a human donor with melanoma.

CDR3 coding DNA: TGTGCCAGCAGTCACAGGGATGGCCAGCCCCAGCATTTT. As protein: CASSHRDGQPQHF. This chain connects TRBV6-5 to TRBJ1-5; TRBD1 might be the D (6 bases). CDR1 and CDR2 (germline): MNHEY, SVGAGI. V lost 5 bases and J lost 7, with 12 bases in between. This CDR3 has 13 residues.